A selection of T cell receptor beta chains follows, all from one sample in a study of blood T cell repertoires in COVID-19. Libraries were prepared by immunoSEQ multiplex PCR; TCRdb keeps only in-frame clonotypes and omits some of them. The repertoire includes about 270,000 clones, roughly 86% of them detected once, and 5.5% to 6.5% sits in the top ten. Sequencing used peripheral blood. The source of these receptors is a woman aged 80 or older with COVID-19, enrolled during active disease. Both conserved end residues are part of each CDR3. A D gene is named only where the DNA matches it firmly. Where a row states a size, it is once, few, many or the class of an expanded clone; other rows omit it.

v_call	j_call	d_call	clone_size	cdr3_aa	cdr3_nt
TRBV11-2	TRBJ1-5	NA	NA	CASSLMEGQPQHF	TGTGCCAGCAGCTTAATGGAGGGACAGCCCCAGCATTTT
TRBV30	TRBJ1-6	TRBD1	NA	CAWTYGTASPLHF	TGTGCCTGGACCTACGGGACAGCTTCACCCCTCCACTTT
TRBV2	TRBJ2-3	TRBD1	NA	CASTRRGLAVSDTQYF	TGTGCCAGCACCCGAAGGGGGCTAGCCGTCTCAGATACGCAGTATTTT
TRBV11-2	TRBJ1-1	NA	NA	CASSLARTPNTEAFF	TGTGCCAGCAGCTTAGCAAGGACACCCAACACTGAAGCTTTCTTT
TRBV5-1	TRBJ1-6	TRBD1	NA	CASSLTRQGNSPLHF	TGCGCCAGCAGCTTAACCCGACAGGGAAATTCACCCCTCCACTTT
TRBV19	TRBJ2-2	NA	NA	CASKRKSDTGELFF	TGTGCCAGCAAACGAAAGAGCGACACCGGGGAGCTGTTTTTT
TRBV5-6	TRBJ1-2	NA	few	CASRPGGLTRYGYTF	TGTGCCAGCAGACCGGGAGGACTCACTCGTTATGGCTACACCTTC
TRBV30	TRBJ2-7	NA	few	CAWSVRWSGWGHYEQYF	TGTGCCTGGAGTGTACGTTGGAGCGGGTGGGGTCATTACGAGCAGTACTTC
TRBV27	TRBJ1-1	NA	few	CASNRDQPLNTEAFF	TGTGCCAGCAACAGGGACCAGCCCTTGAACACTGAAGCTTTCTTT
TRBV7-8	TRBJ1-1	TRBD1	NA	CASLGAANRGERMNTEAFF	TGTGCCAGCCTCGGAGCTGCTAACAGGGGCGAACGCATGAACACTGAAGCTTTCTTT
TRBV6-5	TRBJ1-5	NA	NA	CASTRQNLSNQPQHF	TGTGCCAGCACACGACAGAACCTTAGCAATCAGCCCCAGCATTTT
TRBV7-7	TRBJ1-3	TRBD1	NA	CASSPGTGTGNTIYF	TGTGCTAGCAGCCCCGGGACAGGGACTGGAAACACCATATATTTT
TRBV11-3	TRBJ2-1	NA	NA	CASSLGGLANEQFF	TGTGCCAGCAGTCTAGGAGGCTTGGCCAATGAGCAGTTCTTC
TRBV6-5	TRBJ1-6	NA	NA	CASTARGSYNSPLHF	TGTGCCAGCACCGCAAGAGGCTCCTATAATTCACCCCTCCACTTT
TRBV6-5	TRBJ2-3	TRBD1	NA	CASRTGTVFTDTQYF	TGTGCCAGCAGGACCGGGACAGTTTTCACAGATACGCAGTATTTT
TRBV28	TRBJ1-5	NA	NA	CASMPGDSNQPQHF	TGTGCCAGCATGCCAGGGGATAGCAATCAGCCCCAGCATTTT
TRBV5-4	TRBJ2-2	TRBD1	NA	CASSLGQGVTGELFF	TGTGCCAGCAGCTTAGGGCAGGGGGTCACCGGGGAGCTGTTTTTT
TRBV29-1	TRBJ1-3	NA	NA	CSTLDGYGNTIYF	TGCAGCACTCTTGACGGGTATGGAAACACCATATATTTT
TRBV28	TRBJ1-5	NA	NA	CASSLAGGFQPQHF	TGTGCCAGCAGTTTGGCGGGGGGCTTTCAGCCCCAGCATTTT
TRBV27	TRBJ1-5	TRBD1	NA	CASSWGQANQPQHF	TGTGCCAGCAGTTGGGGACAGGCCAATCAGCCCCAGCATTTT
TRBV2	TRBJ1-6	NA	NA	CASRVESGPLHF	TGTGCCAGCAGGGTAGAGTCGGGTCCCCTCCACTTT
TRBV7-3	TRBJ2-3	TRBD2	NA	CASSSKRGGMTDTQYF	TGTGCCAGCAGCTCAAAGCGGGGGGGCATGACAGATACGCAGTATTTT
TRBV6-5	TRBJ1-2	NA	NA	CASSPAANYGYTF	TGTGCCAGCAGCCCCGCAGCTAACTATGGCTACACCTTC
TRBV27	TRBJ1-6	TRBD1	NA	CASSVRDSYNSPLHF	TGTGCCAGCAGTGTCCGGGACAGTTATAATTCACCCCTCCACTTT
TRBV5-4	TRBJ2-2	TRBD2	NA	CASSRPGLDTGELFF	TGTGCCAGCAGCCGCCCAGGACTAGACACCGGGGAGCTGTTTTTT
TRBV19	TRBJ1-3	NA	once	CASKSLGLSGNTIYF	TGTGCCAGTAAGTCGTTGGGCCTCTCTGGAAACACCATATATTTT
TRBV2	TRBJ1-4	NA	NA	CASSREYTQGREKLFF	TGTGCCAGCAGTAGGGAATATACCCAAGGGAGAGAAAAACTGTTTTTT
TRBV4-3	TRBJ2-2	NA	NA	CASSQEAGIPTGELFF	TGCGCCAGCAGCCAAGAGGCCGGGATTCCTACCGGGGAGCTGTTTTTT
TRBV3-1/TRBV3-2	TRBJ1-1	NA	NA	CASSQDRVLKGTEAFF	TGTGCCAGCAGCCAAGACAGGGTCCTAAAGGGCACTGAAGCTTTCTTT